This TCR beta chain was recovered during a study of blood T cell repertoires in COVID-19 (dated by TCRdb to about 2020). For context, the study as a whole: The collaborator samples originated in the United States, Italy and Spain and spanned the acute and convalescent phases of COVID-19. The material from the prospective study consisted of cDNA or gDNA derived from T cells, B-cell-depleted T cells, or PBMCs. Subjects who had been exposed to COVID-19, were actively infected with it, or had recovered from it provided the deeply sampled blood TCRbeta repertoires that made up the dataset. The repertoires were made available in a free public database intended to serve as a resource for research on the immune response to SARS-CoV-2. Samples came from the ongoing ImmuneRACE study (first 160 participants) plus 1,254 subjects from 6 global collaborators. The sample metadata nearly always contained a de-identified subject ID, COVID-19 status, age in years and sex. Where available, HLA class I and class II types were obtained from metadata supplied by the sample provider rather than from assay-based typing.

TCRbeta CDR3 regions were amplified from genomic DNA by means of the immunoSEQ Assay, a bias-controlled multiplex PCR. Per the original workflow: Within the assay, amplification of reference gene primers was used to estimate how many nucleated cells each sample contained. Sequence reads were collapsed and filtered to measure the absolute abundance of every unique TCRbeta CDR3 rearrangement. For each sample, productive Simpson clonality was calculated by taking the square root of Simpson's diversity index across productive rearrangements. The table comes from immuneACCESS by way of TCRdb, which keeps in-frame sequences with V and J called. Part of the clones is missing from these tables; in studies checked, under half for an unresolved V gene and the rest for unknown reasons. D and trimming come from the DNA, and the V and J calls and clone size come from that table. This sample lists around 170,000 clones; around four fifths were detected once. Jointly, the top ten make up less than 3.5% of the sample.

Concerning this clone itself: Its antigen target is currently unknown. No much larger clone exists at a distance of one base, and base qualities are not known.

Each collaborating institution followed its own protocols to collect whole blood in K2EDTA tubes. Collaborator samples were shipped for TCRbeta analysis as frozen whole blood, isolated PBMCs, or DNA extracted from either sample type. The CDR3, from cysteine to phenylalanine, totals 15 residues. The entry retains the CDR3 DNA only, 45 bases that are in frame from base 1. Per the germline V gene, MDHEN is the CDR1 and SYDVKM is the CDR2. V sheds 6 bases and J sheds 1 base, leaving 16 bases between their ends. Study-level results and caveats: The amount of clinical and demographic metadata varied by source and participant and was provided uncurated.

The receptor chain draws on TRBV28 and TRBJ2-7; perhaps TRBD1 is the D gene, with 6 bases matching. The sequence was obtained from a woman in her fifties or sixties with acute or convalescent COVID-19. Sequenced sample: peripheral blood. The DNA is TGTGCCAGCAGACCCCGCCTCAGGGGATCCTACGAGCAGTACTTC. Translated, this is CASRPRLRGSYEQYF. With the portions outside the CDR3 filled from the reference TRBV28 and TRBJ2-7 genes, the complete variable region becomes DVKVTQSSRYLVKRTGEKVFLECVQDMDHENMFWYRQDPGLGLRLIYFSYDVKMKEKGDIPEGYSVSREKKERFSLILESASTNQTSMYLCASRPRLRGSYEQYFGPGTRLTVT.